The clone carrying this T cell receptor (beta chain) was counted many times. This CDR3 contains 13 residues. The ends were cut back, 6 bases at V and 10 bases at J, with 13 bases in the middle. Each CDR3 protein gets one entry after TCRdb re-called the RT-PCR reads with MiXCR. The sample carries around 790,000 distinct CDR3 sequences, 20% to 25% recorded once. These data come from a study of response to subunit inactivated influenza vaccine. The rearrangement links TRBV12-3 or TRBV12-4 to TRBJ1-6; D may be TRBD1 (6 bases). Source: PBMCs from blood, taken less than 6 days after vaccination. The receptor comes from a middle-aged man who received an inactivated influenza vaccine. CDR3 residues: CASSGTGYSPLHF. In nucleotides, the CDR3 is TGTGCCAGCAGCGGTACAGGGTACTCACCCCTCCACTTT.